This entry describes one TCR beta chain. This entry is derived from a study of blood T cell repertoires in COVID-19. Repertoires were generated with immunoSEQ multiplex PCR, while TCRdb's copy carries only in-frame clones and drops some. The table includes tens of thousands of clones, approximately 80% detected once. The CDR3 totals 12 residues. Germline CDR1 reads LNHDA; CDR2 reads SQIVND (reference sequence). V was shortened by 8 bases and J by 4 bases, with 10 bases between the two germline ends. This receptor was obtained from a human donor in a cohort sampled during active COVID-19. Input material: peripheral blood. The V call is TRBV19, the J call TRBJ2-3; perhaps TRBD2 as D (5 bases). The CDR3 here is CASRTVADTQYF. Written as DNA, the CDR3 is TGTGCCAGTCGGACTGTTGCAGATACGCAGTATTTT.